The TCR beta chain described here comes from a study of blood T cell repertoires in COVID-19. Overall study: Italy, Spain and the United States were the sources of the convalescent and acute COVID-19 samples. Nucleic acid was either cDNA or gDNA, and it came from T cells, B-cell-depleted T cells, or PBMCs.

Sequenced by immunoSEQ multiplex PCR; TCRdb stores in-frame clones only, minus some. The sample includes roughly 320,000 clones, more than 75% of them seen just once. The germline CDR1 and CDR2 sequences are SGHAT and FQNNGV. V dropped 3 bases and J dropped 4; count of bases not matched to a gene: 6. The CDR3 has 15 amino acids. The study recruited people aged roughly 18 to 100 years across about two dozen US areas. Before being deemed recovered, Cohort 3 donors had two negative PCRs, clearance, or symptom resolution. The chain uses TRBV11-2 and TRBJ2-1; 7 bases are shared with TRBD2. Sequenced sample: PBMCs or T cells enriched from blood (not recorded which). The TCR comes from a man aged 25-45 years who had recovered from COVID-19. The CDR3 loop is CASSFRTRAYNEQFF. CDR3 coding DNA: TGTGCCAGCAGCTTCCGGACTAGGGCTTACAATGAGCAGTTCTTC.